The 24 T cell receptor beta chains below all came from one sample that was sequenced in a study of neurological immune-mediated disorders (dated 2019 in TCRdb). The library was produced with 5' RACE. TCRdb shows the sequencer as Illumina HiSeq 2500. TCRdb took the public reads, trimmed them with fastp at Q25, ran MiXCR for clone calling and kept in-frame beta chains. Rows merge per CDR3 protein into single entries with the most common DNA and genes. The sample table holds around 83,000 distinct CDR3 sequences, of which 12% to 15% were seen once. In total, the top ten clones hold roughly 6.8% of the sample. The sample was PBMCs. Receptor source: a woman between 50 and 59 years old in good health.

This clonotype was observed many times. The chain carries TRBV7-6 and TRBJ2-6; 8 bases are a match to TRBD1. V shed 5 bases and J 0 bases; nucleotides not matched to a gene: 9. In germline, CDR1 is SGHVS, CDR2 FNYEAQ. The CDR3 loop spans 18 amino acids. In DNA, the CDR3 is TGTGCCAGCAGCCGAGGACAGGGCCCCACCTCTGGGGCCAACGTCCTGACTTTC. Residues: CASSRGQGPTSGANVLTF.

In its sample, this clonotype was seen many times. The chain combines TRBV20-1 with TRBJ1-1; possibly TRBD1 for D (5 bases). V was trimmed by 5 bases and J by 0 bases, leaving 13 bases between them. Germline V lookup: CDR1 DFQATT, CDR2 SNEGSKA (reference sequence). The CDR3 runs to 14 residues. The DNA for the CDR3 is TGCAGTGCTGGGACTGCGATCATGAACACTGAAGCTTTCTTT. Amino acid sequence: CSAGTAIMNTEAFF.

This clonotype was observed many times. The rearrangement links TRBV11-2 to TRBJ1-5; D is undetermined. This CDR3 contains 16 residues. Germline lookup yields CDR1 SGHAT and CDR2 FQNNGV. Trimming shortened V by 1 base and J by 1 base, and 11 bases separated the two germline ends. CDR3 residues: CASSLGASTSNQPQHF. The DNA of the CDR3 is TGTGCCAGCAGCTTAGGGGCCAGCACGAGCAATCAGCCCCAGCATTTT.

This clonotype was recorded many times. The CDR3 region is CASSRSPTGEETQYF. In DNA form, the CDR3 reads TGCGCCAGCAGCCGCTCGCCGACAGGAGAAGAGACCCAGTACTTC. This rearrangement joins TRBV5-1 to TRBJ2-5; D possibly corresponds to TRBD1 (6 bases). Trimming removed 4 bases from V and 3 bases from J, with 16 bases in between. Looked up from germline, CDR1 is SGHRS and CDR2 is YFSETQ. There are 15 residues in the CDR3. Full variable domain (rest looked up from reference TRBV5-1 and TRBJ2-5): KAGVTQTPRYLIKTRGQQVTLSCSPISGHRSVSWYQQTPGQGLQFLFEYFSETQRNKGNFPGRFSGRQFSNSRSEMNVSTLELGDSALYLCASSRSPTGEETQYFGPGTRLLVL.

This clonotype was recorded many times. V usage is TRBV21-1 and J usage is TRBJ1-1. TRBV21-1 corresponds to a pseudogene. This CDR3 region has 12 residues. Here the CDR3 reads CASSKEEGEAFF. The DNA for the CDR3 is TGTGCCAGCAGCAAAGAGGAGGGTGAAGCTTTCTTT.

This chain joins TRBV18 and TRBJ2-7; perhaps TRBD2 as D (6 bases). V gave up 1 base and J gave up 5 bases, with 9 bases separating them. The CDR3 spans 13 residues. Germline values: CDR1 KGHSH, CDR2 LQKENI. CDR3 region: CASSPRGDDEQYF. CDR3 nucleotide sequence: TGTGCCAGCTCACCACGGGGGGACGACGAGCAGTACTTC.

This clonotype was seen only a few times. This chain connects TRBV6-1 to TRBJ1-3; D unresolved. This CDR3 has 15 residues. Trimming took off 6 bases at V and 0 bases at J, with 12 bases between the two ends. Germline CDR1 and CDR2: MNHNS and SASEGT. CDR3 bases: TGTGCCAGCAGCTCCGGGCCGAGCTCTGGAAACACCATATATTTT. Encoded protein: CASSSGPSSGNTIYF.

This clonotype came up many times. This chain connects TRBV28 to TRBJ1-5, with a tentative D call TRBD1 (6 bases). V lost 3 bases and J 4 bases, leaving 16 bases between the germline ends. The length of the CDR3 is 16 residues. CDR1 and CDR2 from the germline V gene are MDHEN and SYDVKM. The CDR3 sequence is CASSFLLRGKNQPQHF. In DNA, the CDR3 is TGTGCCAGCAGTTTCCTCCTCAGGGGAAAGAATCAGCCCCAGCATTTT.

This clonotype has at least ten counts. The rearrangement links TRBV7-9 to TRBJ2-2, with D unresolved. Germline V gene sequence: CDR1 SEHNR, CDR2 FQNEAQ (reference sequence). V was clipped by 6 bases and J by 8 bases, with 10 bases between them. This CDR3 contains 12 residues. CDR3 nucleotides: TGTGCCAGCAGATCAGAGTCGGGGGAGCTGTTTTTT. It specifies CASRSESGELFF.

This chain connects TRBV5-5 to TRBJ2-7; perhaps TRBD2 as D (5 bases). Trimming removed 0 bases from V and 1 base from J, with 14 bases in between. The CDR3 length is 16 residues. The germline V gene encodes CDR1 SGHKS and CDR2 YYEKEE (reference sequence). The CDR3 sequence is CASSLAEGRSSYEQYF. In DNA form, the CDR3 reads TGTGCCAGCAGCTTGGCCGAGGGCAGGTCGTCCTACGAGCAGTACTTC.

This clonotype was observed at least ten times. V gene TRBV28 combines with J gene TRBJ2-5, with D possibly TRBD1 on 6 matching bases. V lost 8 bases and J 2 bases, leaving 24 bases between the germline ends. The CDR3 sequence is 17 residues long. CDR1 is MDHEN and CDR2 is SYDVKM in the germline V gene. CDR3 protein: CASPPRWGTKNQETQYF. CDR3 sequence (DNA): TGTGCCAGCCCGCCTCGCTGGGGGACAAAAAATCAAGAGACCCAGTACTTC.

In its sample, this clonotype was seen many times. V and J are TRBV10-3 and TRBJ2-6; TRBD2 might be the D (6 bases). Germline V gene sequence: CDR1 ENHRY, CDR2 SYGVKD. V was clipped by 8 bases and J by 2 bases, with 13 bases between them. This CDR3 is built from 15 residues. The CDR3 here is CAIRGEATGANVLTF. As DNA, the CDR3 is TGTGCCATCCGAGGGGAGGCTACTGGGGCCAACGTCCTGACTTTC.

This clonotype showed up many times. The chain uses TRBV6-5 and TRBJ2-1, with D possibly matching TRBD2 (5 bases). This CDR3 has 15 residues. The germline V gene encodes CDR1 MNHEY and CDR2 SVGAGI. V shed 6 bases and J shed 5 bases, with 17 bases lying between them. The CDR3 is CASSRTRIGDNEQFF. Written as DNA, the CDR3 is TGTGCCAGCAGCCGTACTAGAATCGGGGACAATGAGCAGTTCTTC.

This clonotype was seen at least ten times. The V and J genes are TRBV12-3 or TRBV12-4 and TRBJ1-1; D gene ambiguous. V shed 7 bases and J shed 4 bases, with 13 bases lying between them. The CDR3 length is 13 residues. CDR3 sequence (DNA): TGTGCCAGCACCGTGAGGGTGGGCACTGAAGCTTTCTTT. Translating it yields CASTVRVGTEAFF.

This clonotype showed up many times. V usage is TRBV5-1 and J usage is TRBJ1-6; 10 nucleotides line up with TRBD1. The germline CDR1 and CDR2 sequences are SGHRS and YFSETQ. J lost 8 bases, V lost 5 bases, and 13 bases had no gene match. The CDR3 extends over 17 amino acids. Here the CDR3 DNA reads TGCGCCAGCAGATCACTCCGCGACGGACAGGGGGATTCACCCCTCCACTTT. Protein: CASRSLRDGQGDSPLHF.

This clonotype showed up many times. This CDR3 is CASSFGGGFPYNEQFF. CDR3 DNA sequence: TGTGCCAGCAGTTTCGGCGGGGGGTTCCCCTACAATGAGCAGTTCTTC. The rearrangement links TRBV12-3 or TRBV12-4 to TRBJ2-1, with 8 bases lining up with TRBD2. The CDR3 totals 16 residues. The ends lost 3 bases at V and 2 bases at J; junction bases unmatched: 6.

This clonotype was found a few times. This sequence joins TRBV2 and TRBJ2-5; 9 positions agree with TRBD2. From germline, CDR1 is SNHLY and CDR2 FYNNEI. After removal of 3 bases from V and 4 bases from J, the junction contained 6 bases not matched to a gene. The CDR3 contains 15 residues. For the CDR3, the DNA is TGTGCCAGCAGTGAGGCTAGCGGGGCAGGAGAGACCCAGTACTTC. Amino acid sequence: CASSEASGAGETQYF.

This clonotype was seen repeatedly, ten times or more. The rearrangement joins TRBV12-3 or TRBV12-4 to TRBJ1-5; the match to TRBD1 covers 8 bases. The trim removed 8 bases at V and 1 base at J, leaving 1 base unmatched. The CDR3 is 13 residues long. The CDR3 loop is CASGQGSNQPQHF. The CDR3 coding sequence is TGTGCCAGCGGACAGGGAAGCAATCAGCCCCAGCATTTT.

This clonotype came up many times. This chain links TRBV5-1 with TRBJ2-2, with a possible D match to TRBD1 (6 bases). The CDR3 contains 17 residues. The ends were cut back, 3 bases at V and 2 bases at J, with 17 bases in the middle. Germline V lookup: CDR1 SGHRS, CDR2 YFSETQ. As DNA, the CDR3 is TGCGCCAGCAGCTCGACACTCGGGACAACAAACACCGGGGAGCTGTTTTTT. As protein: CASSSTLGTTNTGELFF.

This clonotype appeared many times. CDR3 region: CASSENREEAFF. CDR3 DNA sequence: TGTGCCAGCAGTGAAAACCGGGAGGAGGCTTTCTTT. The chain combines TRBV6-1 with TRBJ1-1; D call uncertain. Trimming removed 2 bases from V and 11 bases from J, with 12 bases in between. The CDR3 consists of 12 residues. Germline V gene sequence: CDR1 MNHNS, CDR2 SASEGT.

This clonotype was counted ten times or more. The rearrangement joins TRBV20-1 to TRBJ1-4, with D possibly being TRBD1 (6 bases). Trimming removed 4 bases at V and 6 bases at J, with 21 bases between. This CDR3 has 16 amino acids. Germline assignment: CDR1 DFQATT and CDR2 SNEGSKA (reference sequence). As DNA, the CDR3 is TGCAGTGCTACCCCATGGGGGCAGCTAAGGGATGAAAAACTGTTTTTT. Protein sequence: CSATPWGQLRDEKLFF.

In the case of this clonotype: This sequence may be a read error, since a much larger clone differs from it by one base. The rearrangement links TRBV14 to TRBJ2-2; 8 positions agree with TRBD2. V shed 4 bases and J 6 bases; nucleotides not matched to a gene: 13. Germline V gene sequence: CDR1 SGHDN, CDR2 FVKESK. The CDR3 is 17 amino acids. In nucleotides, the CDR3 is TGTGCCAGCAGCCTCCGCCAGACGGGAGGGATTGCCGGGGAGCTGTTTTTT. As protein: CASSLRQTGGIAGELFF.

CDR3: CASSLGVTRDTGELFF. The DNA of the CDR3 is TGCGCCAGCAGCTTGGGTGTAACTAGGGACACCGGGGAGCTGTTTTTT. The V and J genes are TRBV5-1 and TRBJ2-2; D is possibly TRBD2 (5 bases). V was clipped by 0 bases and J by 3 bases, with 12 bases between them. This CDR3 has 16 amino acids. Germline V lookup: CDR1 SGHRS, CDR2 YFSETQ.

This clonotype showed up many times. The chain uses TRBV7-9 and TRBJ2-7, with D maybe TRBD2 (6 bases). The germline V gene encodes CDR1 SEHNR and CDR2 FQNEAQ (reference sequence). The CDR3 is made up of 14 amino acids. Trimming removed 3 bases at V and 3 bases at J, with 12 bases between. The CDR3 region is CASSFWGDDYEQYF. The CDR3 DNA reads TGTGCCAGCAGCTTTTGGGGGGACGACTACGAGCAGTACTTC.